This TCR beta chain was recorded in a study of cytomegalovirus exposure and HLA in healthy donors. The PCR employed 60 Vbeta primers together with 13 Jbeta primers. Produced via immunoSEQ multiplex PCR; TCRdb's table is partial and in-frame only. Counted here are around 150,000 clones, over 75% occurring once; the ten biggest clones make up 4.5% to 5%. Unrecorded immune exposure was likely among donors, who were nominally healthy when sampled. Study outcomes and limitations: 87-base-pair reads could not separate some V segments, including TRBV6-2 and TRBV6-3.

Germline CDR1 SGHNT, CDR2 YYREEE (reference sequence). Trimming removed 4 bases from V and 3 bases from J; junction bases left unmatched: 12. The CDR3 runs 16 residues. Concerning this clone: Its antigen is still unknown.

The receptor's source is a young man in good health. This chain links TRBV5-4 with TRBJ2-7, with 8 bases matching TRBD2. Source material: PBMCs. The DNA of the CDR3 is TGTGCCAGCAGCGATTCTATAGCGGGGCTATACTACGAGCAGTACTTC. It encodes CASSDSIAGLYYEQYF.